This T cell receptor beta chain was captured in a study of T cell clonotyping in hematopoietic cell transplantation. Germline CDR1 and CDR2: SNHLY and FYNNEI. The ends lost 8 bases at V and 3 bases at J; junction bases unmatched: 9. The CDR3 has 14 residues. Findings and limits, study-wide: Broader posttransplant TCR repertoire diversity was predicted by graft donor and pretransplant recipient Inverse Simpson Index values. After transplant, recipient diversity fell while pathologically expanded clonotypes grew through day 180.

Produced via immunoSEQ multiplex PCR; TCRdb's table is partial and in-frame only. Of approximately 17,000 clones in the sample, roughly 90% were seen once. Concerning this clone itself: Its antigen is currently unknown.

The sample was peripheral blood mononuclear cells. The chain is built from TRBV2 and TRBJ2-7, with 8 bases fitting TRBD2. This clonotype originated in a man in his fifties in good health. Some clones in this sample may be carry-over from other donors' samples. The CDR3 sequence: CASRGGSTNYEQYF. In nucleotides, the CDR3 is TGTGCCAGCCGCGGGGGGTCCACAAACTACGAGCAGTACTTC.